A single sample is the source of the 5 T cell receptor beta chains below, sequenced in a study of blood T cell repertoires in COVID-19 (TCRdb year 2020). Library preparation used the immunoSEQ multiplex PCR assay. In its TCRdb copy, this immuneACCESS table keeps in-frame sequences only and misses some clones. Where compared with another copy, unresolved V genes explain less than half of these, and the others have no known cause. Counted in this sample were 65,000 or so clones; more than 90% of them appeared once. The top ten constitute 1.3% of the sample. Source material: peripheral blood. Source of these receptors: a man aged 60 to 75 with acute or convalescent COVID-19.

This rearrangement joins TRBV10-2 to TRBJ1-6; D not certain. CDR1 is WSHSY and CDR2 is SAAADI in the germline V gene. Deletions cut 9 bases from V and 6 bases from J, with 18 bases between. The CDR3 loop spans 15 amino acids. The CDR3 DNA reads as TGCGCCAGGTCGGAGAGGGCTCCACCTAATTCACCCCTCCACTTT. This translates into CARSERAPPNSPLHF.

The chain couples TRBV19 to TRBJ2-1, with 7 bases identical to TRBD1. V was pared by 4 bases and J by 0 bases, with 18 bases of the junction left unmatched. Germline V gives CDR1 LNHDA, CDR2 SQIVND (reference sequence). CDR3 size: 20 residues. CDR3 sequence reads: CASSRRRRDSPLSSYNEQFF. The DNA for the CDR3 is TGTGCCAGTAGTAGGCGCCGTAGGGACAGTCCCTTGAGCTCCTACAATGAGCAGTTCTTC.

The chain links TRBV29-1 to TRBJ1-1, with D hard to call. Germline CDR1 SQVTM, CDR2 ANQGSEA. V was trimmed by 4 bases and J by 1 base, leaving 13 bases between them. This CDR3 region has 14 residues. The CDR3 reads CSVGDASSNTEAFF. CDR3 DNA: TGCAGCGTTGGCGATGCGTCTTCGAACACTGAAGCTTTCTTT. Complete variable domain (other parts from reference TRBV29-1 and TRBJ1-1): SAVISQKPSRDICQRGTSLTIQCQVDSQVTMMFWYRQQPGQSLTLIATANQGSEATYESGFVIDKFPISRPNLTFSTLTVSNMSPEDSSIYLCSVGDASSNTEAFFGQGTRLTVV.

The chain joins TRBV19 to TRBJ2-3; tentative D call: TRBD2 (6 bases). The V and J ends lost 6 bases and 2 bases respectively, with 15 bases between them. The CDR3 is 15 residues long. CDR1 and CDR2 from the germline V gene are LNHDA and SQIVND (reference sequence). The CDR3: CASSLGLLYTDTQYF. In DNA form, the CDR3 reads TGTGCCAGTAGCCTGGGACTCTTATACACAGATACGCAGTATTTT.

This chain's CDR3 is CASSLGATSLFF. CDR3 nucleotide sequence: TGTGCCAGCAGTTTAGGTGCCACATCGCTGTTTTTT. The chain carries TRBV12-3 or TRBV12-4 and TRBJ1-4; D ambiguous. V dropped 1 base and J dropped 14 bases, with 11 bases sitting between them. The CDR3 totals 12 residues.